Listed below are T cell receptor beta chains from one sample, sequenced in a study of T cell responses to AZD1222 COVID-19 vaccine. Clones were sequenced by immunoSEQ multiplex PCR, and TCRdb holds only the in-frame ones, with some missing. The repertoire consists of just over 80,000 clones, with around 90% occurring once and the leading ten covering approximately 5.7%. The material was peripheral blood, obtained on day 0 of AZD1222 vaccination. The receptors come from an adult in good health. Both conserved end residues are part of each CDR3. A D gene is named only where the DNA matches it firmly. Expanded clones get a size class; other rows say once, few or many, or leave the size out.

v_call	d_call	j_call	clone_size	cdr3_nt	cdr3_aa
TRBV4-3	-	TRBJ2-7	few	TGCGCCAGCAGCCACTGGGGCGGCTACGAGCAGTACTTC	CASSHWGGYEQYF
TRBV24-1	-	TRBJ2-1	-	TGTGCCACCAGTAGCGCGCAGGCTTCATCCTACAATGAGCAGTTCTTC	CATSSAQASSYNEQFF
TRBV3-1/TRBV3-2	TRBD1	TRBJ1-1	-	TGTGCCAGCAGTCCCCGGACAGGGGGGAAGAACACTGAAGCTTTCTTT	CASSPRTGGKNTEAFF
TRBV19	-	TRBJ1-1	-	TGTGCCAGTAGTATAATATTAGTGGCGGGAGAAGCTTTCTTT	CASSIILVAGEAFF
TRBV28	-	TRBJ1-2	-	TGTGCCAGCAGTTTATGGCAGGGGACCTATGGCTACACCTTC	CASSLWQGTYGYTF
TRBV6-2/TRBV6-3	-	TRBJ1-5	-	TGTGCCAGCAGTTCCAGGCAACAGCCCCAGCATTTT	CASSSRQQPQHF
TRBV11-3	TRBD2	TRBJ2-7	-	TGTGCCAGCAGCTTAAGCACAGCGGGGGCCGTCTACGAGCAGTACTTC	CASSLSTAGAVYEQYF
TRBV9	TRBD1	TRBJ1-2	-	TGTGCCAGCAGCGCAGGACAGGGGAACTATGGCTACACCTTC	CASSAGQGNYGYTF
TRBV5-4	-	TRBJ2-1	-	TGTGCCAGCAGCTTCACGGAGTACAATGAGCAGTTCTTC	CASSFTEYNEQFF
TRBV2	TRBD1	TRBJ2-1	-	TGTGCCATTTTTTCCGGGACAGGGGCCAATGAGCAGTTCTTC	CAIFSGTGANEQFF
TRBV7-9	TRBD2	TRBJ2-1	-	TGTGCCAGCAGCCATAGTAGCGGGGGGGCAACTCACTACAATGAGCAGTTCTTC	CASSHSSGGATHYNEQFF
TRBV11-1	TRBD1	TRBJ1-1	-	TGTGCCAGCAGCCTCACAGGGGGCCTACCAAGAGGTGAAGCTTTCTTT	CASSLTGGLPRGEAFF
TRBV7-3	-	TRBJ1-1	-	TGTGCCAGCAGCCAGTCGGTAGGGGTGGGCACTGAAGCTTTCTTT	CASSQSVGVGTEAFF
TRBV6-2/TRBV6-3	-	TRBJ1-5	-	TGTGCCAGCAGTTACTCGTCTTTCCGGTTTCAGCCCCAGCATTTT	CASSYSSFRFQPQHF
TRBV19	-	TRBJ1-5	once	TGTGCCAGTAGCCCGGACCCTCGTGCCAAGGGAGGAATCGTCCAGCATTTT	CASSPDPRAKGGIVQHF
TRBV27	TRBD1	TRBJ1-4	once	TGTGCCAGCAGTTCGACAGGGTGGGGGGAAAAACTGTTTTTT	CASSSTGWGEKLFF
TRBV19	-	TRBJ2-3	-	TGTGCCAGTAGGCGCTCAGGAAGTTACACAGATACGCAGTATTTT	CASRRSGSYTDTQYF
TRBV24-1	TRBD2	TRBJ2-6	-	TGTGCCACCAGTGATCCGGGGGGTTCTGGGGCCAACGTCCTGACTTTC	CATSDPGGSGANVLTF
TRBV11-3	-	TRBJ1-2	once	TGTGCCAGCAGCTTAGGTACGGGTTTGAGGGGCTACACCTTC	CASSLGTGLRGYTF
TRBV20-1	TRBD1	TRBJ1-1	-	TGCAGTGCTAGTGAAGCCGACAGGGGTCGGACTGAAGCTTTCTTT	CSASEADRGRTEAFF
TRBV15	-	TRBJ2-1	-	TGTGCCACCAGCAGAGTATACAATGAGCAGTTCTTC	CATSRVYNEQFF
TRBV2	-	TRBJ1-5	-	TGTGCCAGCAGGGCAGGTAATCAGCCCCAGCATTTT	CASRAGNQPQHF
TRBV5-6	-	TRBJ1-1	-	TGTGCCAGCAGCCTAGATGGACATAACACTGAAGCTTTCTTT	CASSLDGHNTEAFF
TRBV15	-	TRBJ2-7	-	TGTGCCACCAGCAGAGATATGGGGATCACCTACGAGCAGTACTTC	CATSRDMGITYEQYF
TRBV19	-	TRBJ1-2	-	TGTGCCAGTAGTTTAGAAAATTATGGCTACACCTTC	CASSLENYGYTF
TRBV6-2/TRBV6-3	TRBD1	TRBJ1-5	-	TGTGCCAGCAGTTACTTAATCACAGGGGGCTGGCCCCAGCATTTT	CASSYLITGGWPQHF